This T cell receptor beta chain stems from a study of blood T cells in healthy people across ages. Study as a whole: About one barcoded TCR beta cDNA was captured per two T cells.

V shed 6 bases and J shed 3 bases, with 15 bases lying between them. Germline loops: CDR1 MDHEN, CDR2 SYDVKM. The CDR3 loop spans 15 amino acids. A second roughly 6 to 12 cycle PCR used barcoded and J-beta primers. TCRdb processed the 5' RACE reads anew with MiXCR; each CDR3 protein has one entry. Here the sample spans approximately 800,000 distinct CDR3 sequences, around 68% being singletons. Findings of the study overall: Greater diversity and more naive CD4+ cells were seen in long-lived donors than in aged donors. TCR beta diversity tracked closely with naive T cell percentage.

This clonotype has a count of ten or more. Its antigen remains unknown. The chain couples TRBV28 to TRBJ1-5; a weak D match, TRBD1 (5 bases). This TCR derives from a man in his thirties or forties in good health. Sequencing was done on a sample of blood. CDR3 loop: CASRARGTHNQPQHF. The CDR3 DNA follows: TGTGCCAGCAGAGCAAGGGGCACCCACAATCAGCCCCAGCATTTT. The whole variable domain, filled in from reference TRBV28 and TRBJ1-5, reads DVKVTQSSRYLVKRTGEKVFLECVQDMDHENMFWYRQDPGLGLRLIYFSYDVKMKEKGDIPEGYSVSREKKERFSLILESASTNQTSMYLCASRARGTHNQPQHFGDGTRLSIL.